This T cell receptor (beta chain) was sequenced for a study of blood T cell repertoires in COVID-19. For the study at large: Acute-phase and convalescent COVID-19 samples originated in the United States, Italy and Spain. PBMCs, B-cell-depleted T cells, or T cells provided the cDNA or gDNA that made up the material.

Original processing methods: Estimated nucleated cell counts came from reference gene primer amplification. Method: immunoSEQ multiplex PCR; TCRdb's copy keeps in-frame clones and lacks some. V, J and clone size were drawn from that table, and D and trimming were deduced from the DNA. Of roughly 170,000 clones listed, roughly 79% were seen once; the top ten hold about 25%. V was pared by 5 bases and J by 7 bases, with 12 bases of the junction left unmatched. The CDR3 length is 16 residues. Germline loops: CDR1 SGHKS, CDR2 YYEKEE (reference sequence). This TCR was recovered from a woman in her 70s with acute or convalescent COVID-19. V gene TRBV5-5 combines with J gene TRBJ2-1; TRBD2 matches at 10 bases. Sample: peripheral blood. The CDR3 sequence: CASRRGASGSRNEQFF. The CDR3 region has the DNA TGTGCCAGCAGACGGGGGGCTAGCGGGAGTCGGAATGAGCAGTTCTTC.